The source of this T cell receptor beta chain is a study of tumor-infiltrating lymphocytes in oesophageal squamous cell carcinoma. Germline CDR1 is MNHEY and CDR2 is SVGEGT. The CDR3 runs 13 residues. Trimming shortened V by 2 bases and J by 4 bases, and 8 bases separated the two germline ends. Ten or more counts support this clonotype. TCRdb reprocessed the PCR reads via MiXCR and lists one record per CDR3 protein. The sample yields some 21,000 distinct CDR3 sequences, under 45% seen once. Sequenced: esophageal tumor tissue. The V and J genes are TRBV6-2 or TRBV6-3 and TRBJ1-2; D is uncertain. The clonotype comes from a male donor with esophageal squamous cell carcinoma. In DNA form, the CDR3 reads TGTGCCAGCAGTTACGTGACGGGCTATGGCTACACCTTC. This encodes CASSYVTGYGYTF.